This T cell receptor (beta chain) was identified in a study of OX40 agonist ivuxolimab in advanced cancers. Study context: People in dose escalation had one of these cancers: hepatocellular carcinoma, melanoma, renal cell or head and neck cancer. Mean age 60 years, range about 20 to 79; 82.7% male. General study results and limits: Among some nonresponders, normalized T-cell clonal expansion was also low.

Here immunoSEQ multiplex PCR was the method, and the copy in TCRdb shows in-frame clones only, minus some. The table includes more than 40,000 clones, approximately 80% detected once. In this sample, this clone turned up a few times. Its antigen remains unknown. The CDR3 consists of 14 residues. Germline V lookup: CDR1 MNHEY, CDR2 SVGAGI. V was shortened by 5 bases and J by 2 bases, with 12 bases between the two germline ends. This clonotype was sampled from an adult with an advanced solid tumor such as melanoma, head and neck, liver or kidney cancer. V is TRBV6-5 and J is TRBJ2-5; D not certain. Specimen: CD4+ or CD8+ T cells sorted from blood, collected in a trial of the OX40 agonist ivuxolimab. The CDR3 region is CASSQGRLQETQYF. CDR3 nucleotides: TGTGCCAGCAGTCAAGGACGGCTTCAAGAGACCCAGTACTTC.